This TCR beta chain originates from a study of neurological immune-mediated disorders. TCRdb called the 5' RACE reads again in MiXCR, with one record for every CDR3 protein. The data show tens of thousands of distinct CDR3 sequences, with 9.5% to 12% seen just once and approximately 1.8% held by the top ten. Trimming cost V 3 bases and J 1 base, with 13 bases left between them. CDR3 length equals 15 residues. Germline values: CDR1 LGHDT, CDR2 YNNKEL (reference sequence). This clonotype was seen at least ten times. The TCR was taken from a man aged 60-69 years in good health. The chain couples TRBV3-1 to TRBJ2-7; TRBD1 is a possible D gene (6 bases). Sequences were obtained from PBMCs. The CDR3 region is CASSQIDRSSYEQYF. In DNA, the CDR3 is TGTGCCAGCAGCCAGATTGACAGGTCTTCCTACGAGCAGTACTTC.